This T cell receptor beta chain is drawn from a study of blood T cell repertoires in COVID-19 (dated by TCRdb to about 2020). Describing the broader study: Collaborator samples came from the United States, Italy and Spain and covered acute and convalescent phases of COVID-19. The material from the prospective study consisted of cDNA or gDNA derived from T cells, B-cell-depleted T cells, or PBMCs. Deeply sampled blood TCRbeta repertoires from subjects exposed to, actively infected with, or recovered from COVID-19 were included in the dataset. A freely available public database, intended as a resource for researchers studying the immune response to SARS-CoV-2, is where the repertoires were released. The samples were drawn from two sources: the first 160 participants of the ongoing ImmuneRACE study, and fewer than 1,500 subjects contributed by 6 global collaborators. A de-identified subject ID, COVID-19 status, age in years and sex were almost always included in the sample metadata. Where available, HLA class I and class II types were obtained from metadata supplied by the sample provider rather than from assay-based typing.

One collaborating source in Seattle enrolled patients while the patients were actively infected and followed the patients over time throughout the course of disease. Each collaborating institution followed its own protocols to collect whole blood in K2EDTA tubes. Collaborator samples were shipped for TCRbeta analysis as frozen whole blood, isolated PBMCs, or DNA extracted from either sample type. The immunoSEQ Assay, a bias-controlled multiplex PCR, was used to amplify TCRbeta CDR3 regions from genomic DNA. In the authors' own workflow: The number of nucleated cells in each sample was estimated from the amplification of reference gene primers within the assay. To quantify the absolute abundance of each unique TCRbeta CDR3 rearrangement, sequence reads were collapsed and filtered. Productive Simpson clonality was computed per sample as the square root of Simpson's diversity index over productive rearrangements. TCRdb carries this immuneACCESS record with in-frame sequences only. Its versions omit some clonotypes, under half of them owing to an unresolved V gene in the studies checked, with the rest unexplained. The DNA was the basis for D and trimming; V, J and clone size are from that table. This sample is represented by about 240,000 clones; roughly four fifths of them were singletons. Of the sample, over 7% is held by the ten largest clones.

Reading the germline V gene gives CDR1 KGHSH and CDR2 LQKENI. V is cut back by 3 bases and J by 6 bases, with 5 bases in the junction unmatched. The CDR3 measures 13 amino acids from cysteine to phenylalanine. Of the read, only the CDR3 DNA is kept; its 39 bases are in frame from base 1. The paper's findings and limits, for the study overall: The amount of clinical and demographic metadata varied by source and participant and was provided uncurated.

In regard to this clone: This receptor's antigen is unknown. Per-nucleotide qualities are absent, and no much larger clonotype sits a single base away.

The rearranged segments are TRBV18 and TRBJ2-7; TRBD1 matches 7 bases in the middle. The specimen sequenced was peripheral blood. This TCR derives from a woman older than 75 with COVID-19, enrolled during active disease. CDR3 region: CASSPDRFFEQYF. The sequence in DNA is TGTGCCAGCTCACCGGACAGGTTTTTCGAGCAGTACTTC.